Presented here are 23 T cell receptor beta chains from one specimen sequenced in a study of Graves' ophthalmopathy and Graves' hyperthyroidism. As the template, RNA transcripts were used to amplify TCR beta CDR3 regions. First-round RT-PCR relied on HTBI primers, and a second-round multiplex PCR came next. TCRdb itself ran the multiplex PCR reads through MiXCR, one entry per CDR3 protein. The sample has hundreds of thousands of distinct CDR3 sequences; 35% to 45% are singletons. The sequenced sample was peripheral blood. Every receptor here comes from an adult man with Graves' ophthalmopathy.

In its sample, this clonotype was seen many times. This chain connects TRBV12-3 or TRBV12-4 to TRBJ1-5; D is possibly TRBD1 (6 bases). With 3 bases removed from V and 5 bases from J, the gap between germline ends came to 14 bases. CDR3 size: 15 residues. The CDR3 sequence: CASSFGTPSHQPQHF. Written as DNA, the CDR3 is TGTGCCAGCAGTTTCGGGACACCTTCGCATCAGCCCCAGCATTTT.

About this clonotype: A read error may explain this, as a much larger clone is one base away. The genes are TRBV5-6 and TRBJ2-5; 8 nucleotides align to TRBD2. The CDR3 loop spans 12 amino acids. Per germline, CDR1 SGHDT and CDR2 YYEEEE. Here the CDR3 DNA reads TGTGCCAGCAGCTTGAAGGCGGGAGGAAAGGACTTC. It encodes CASSLKAGGKDF. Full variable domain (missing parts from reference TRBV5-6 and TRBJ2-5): DAGVTQSPTHLIKTRGQQVTLRCSPKSGHDTVSWYQQALGQGPQFIFQYYEEEERQRGNFPDRFSGHQFPNYSSELNVNALLLGDSALYLCASSLKAGGKDFGPGTRLLVL.

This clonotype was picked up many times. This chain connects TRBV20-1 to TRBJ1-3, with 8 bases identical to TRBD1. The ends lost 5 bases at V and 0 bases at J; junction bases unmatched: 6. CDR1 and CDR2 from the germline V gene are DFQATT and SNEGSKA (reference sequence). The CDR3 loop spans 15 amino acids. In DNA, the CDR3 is TGCAGTGCTTTCGGACAGGGCAGCTCTGGAAACACCATATATTTT. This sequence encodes CSAFGQGSSGNTIYF.

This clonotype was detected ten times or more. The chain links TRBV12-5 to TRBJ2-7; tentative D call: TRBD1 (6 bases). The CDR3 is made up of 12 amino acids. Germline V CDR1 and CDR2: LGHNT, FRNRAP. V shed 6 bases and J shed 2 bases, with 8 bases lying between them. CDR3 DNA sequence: TGTGCTAGTGGACGGGACACCTACGAGCAGTACTTC. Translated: CASGRDTYEQYF.

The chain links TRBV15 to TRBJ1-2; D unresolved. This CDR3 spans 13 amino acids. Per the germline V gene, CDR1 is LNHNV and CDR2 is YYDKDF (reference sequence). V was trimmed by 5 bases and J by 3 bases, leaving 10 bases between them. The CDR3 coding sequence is TGTGCCACCAGCTTGGACGGGGACTATGGCTACACCTTC. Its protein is CATSLDGDYGYTF.

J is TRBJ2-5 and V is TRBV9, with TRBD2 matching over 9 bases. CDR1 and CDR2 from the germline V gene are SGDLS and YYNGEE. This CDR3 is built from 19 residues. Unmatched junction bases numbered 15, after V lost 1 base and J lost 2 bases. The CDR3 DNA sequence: TGTGCCAGCAGCGTAAGTGGAGGAGGAGCGGGAGGCCCTCAAGAGACCCAGTACTTC. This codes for CASSVSGGGAGGPQETQYF.

CDR3 sequence reads: CSARSGDGSAEAFF. In DNA form, the CDR3 reads TGCAGTGCTAGATCGGGGGATGGGAGTGCTGAAGCTTTCTTT. The chain recombines TRBV20-1 with TRBJ1-1, with D possibly being TRBD1 (5 bases). V lost 2 bases and J lost 6, with 16 bases in between. The CDR3 spans 14 residues. Germline V gene data show CDR1 as DFQATT and CDR2 as SNEGSKA (reference sequence).

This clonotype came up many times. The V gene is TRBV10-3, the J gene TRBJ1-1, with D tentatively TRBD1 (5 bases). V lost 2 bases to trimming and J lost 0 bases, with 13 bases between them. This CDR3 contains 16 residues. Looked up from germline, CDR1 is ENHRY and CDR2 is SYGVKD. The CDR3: CAISERWGRLNTEAFF. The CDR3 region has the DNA TGTGCCATCAGTGAGAGGTGGGGACGGTTGAACACTGAAGCTTTCTTT.

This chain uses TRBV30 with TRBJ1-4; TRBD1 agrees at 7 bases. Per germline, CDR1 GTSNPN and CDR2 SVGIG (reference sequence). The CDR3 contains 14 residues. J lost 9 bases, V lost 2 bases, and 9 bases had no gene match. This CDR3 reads CAWSTTGMAKKLFF. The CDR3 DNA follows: TGTGCCTGGAGTACGACAGGGATGGCAAAAAAACTGTTTTTT.

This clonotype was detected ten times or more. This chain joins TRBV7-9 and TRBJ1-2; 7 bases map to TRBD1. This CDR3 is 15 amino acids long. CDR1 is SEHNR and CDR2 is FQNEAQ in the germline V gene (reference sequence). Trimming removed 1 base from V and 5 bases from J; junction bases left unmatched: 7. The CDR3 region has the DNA TGTGCCAGCAGCTTAGAAGAGGGGGCGATTTATGGCTACACCTTC. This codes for CASSLEEGAIYGYTF. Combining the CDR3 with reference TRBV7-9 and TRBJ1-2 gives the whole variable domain DTGVSQNPRHKITKRGQNVTFRCDPISEHNRLYWYRQTLGQGPEFLTYFQNEAQLEKSRLLSDRFSAERPKGSFSTLEIQRTEQGDSAMYLCASSLEEGAIYGYTFGSGTRLTVV.

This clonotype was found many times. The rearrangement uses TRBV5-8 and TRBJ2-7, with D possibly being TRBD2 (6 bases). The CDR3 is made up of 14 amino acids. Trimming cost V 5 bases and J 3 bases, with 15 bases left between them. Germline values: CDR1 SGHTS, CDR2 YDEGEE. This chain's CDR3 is CASSRDSGHYEQYF. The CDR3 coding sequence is TGTGCCAGCAGTCGGGACTCGGGGCACTACGAGCAGTACTTC. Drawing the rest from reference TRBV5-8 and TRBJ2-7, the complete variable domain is EAGVTQSPTHLIKTRGQQATLRCSPISGHTSVYWYQQALGLGLQFLLWYDEGEERNRGNFPPRFSGRQFPNYSSELNVNALELEDSALYLCASSRDSGHYEQYFGPGTRLTVT.

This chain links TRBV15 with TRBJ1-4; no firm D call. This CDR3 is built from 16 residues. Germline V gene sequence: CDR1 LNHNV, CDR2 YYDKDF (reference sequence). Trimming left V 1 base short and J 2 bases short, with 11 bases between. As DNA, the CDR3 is TGTGCCACCAGCAGAGCTTCGAGGGCGACTAATGAAAAACTGTTTTTT. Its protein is CATSRASRATNEKLFF.

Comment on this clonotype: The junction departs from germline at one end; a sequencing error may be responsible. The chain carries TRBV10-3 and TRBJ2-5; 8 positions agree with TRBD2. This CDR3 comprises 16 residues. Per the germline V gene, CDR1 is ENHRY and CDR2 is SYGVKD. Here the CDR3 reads CASSYRLNAGGETQYF. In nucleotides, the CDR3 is TGTGCCAGCAGTTACAGGCTCAACGCGGGGGGAGAGACCCAGTACTTC.

The CDR3 DNA reads as TGCGCCAGCAGCCCGACGTCGGGGCTGAACACTGAAGCTTTCTTT. Translating gives CASSPTSGLNTEAFF. The chain carries TRBV4-1 and TRBJ1-1; TRBD1 is a possible D gene (5 bases). V shed 4 bases and J shed 0 bases, with 12 bases lying between them. The CDR3 has 15 amino acids. CDR1 and CDR2 from the germline V gene are MGHRA and YSYEKL.

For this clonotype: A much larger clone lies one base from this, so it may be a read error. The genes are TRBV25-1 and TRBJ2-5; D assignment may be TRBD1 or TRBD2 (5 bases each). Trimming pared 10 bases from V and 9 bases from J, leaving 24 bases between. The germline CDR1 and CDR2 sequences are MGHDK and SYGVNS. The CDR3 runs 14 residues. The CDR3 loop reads CANSPRGPLSAQYF. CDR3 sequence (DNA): TGTGCCAACAGCCCTAGGGGACCCCTATCGGCCCAGTACTTC.

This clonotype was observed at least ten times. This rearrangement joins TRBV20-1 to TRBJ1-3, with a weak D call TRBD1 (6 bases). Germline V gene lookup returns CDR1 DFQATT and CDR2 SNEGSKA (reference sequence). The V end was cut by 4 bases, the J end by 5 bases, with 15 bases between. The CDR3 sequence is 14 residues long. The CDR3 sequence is CSATTTGDRNTIYF. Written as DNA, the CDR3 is TGCAGTGCTACGACGACAGGCGATAGAAACACCATATATTTT.

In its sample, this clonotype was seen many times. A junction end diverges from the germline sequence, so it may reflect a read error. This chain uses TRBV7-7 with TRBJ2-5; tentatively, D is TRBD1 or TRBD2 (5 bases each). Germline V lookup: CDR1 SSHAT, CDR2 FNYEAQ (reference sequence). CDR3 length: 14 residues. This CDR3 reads CASSPGVGEETQYF. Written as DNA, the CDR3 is TGTGCTAGCAGCCCCGGGGTAGGGGAAGAGACCCAGTACTTC.

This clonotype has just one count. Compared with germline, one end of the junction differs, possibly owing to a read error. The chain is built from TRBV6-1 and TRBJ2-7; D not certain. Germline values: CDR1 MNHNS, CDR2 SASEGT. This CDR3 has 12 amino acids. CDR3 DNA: TGTGCCACTGGAGACCCTCCCTACGTGCAGTACTTC. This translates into CATGDPPYVQYF.

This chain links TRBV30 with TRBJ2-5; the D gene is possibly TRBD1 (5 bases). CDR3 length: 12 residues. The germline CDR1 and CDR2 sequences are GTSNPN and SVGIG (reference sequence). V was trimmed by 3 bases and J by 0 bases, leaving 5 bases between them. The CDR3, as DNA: TGTGCCTGGAGCAGGGACCAAGAGACCCAGTACTTC. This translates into CAWSRDQETQYF.

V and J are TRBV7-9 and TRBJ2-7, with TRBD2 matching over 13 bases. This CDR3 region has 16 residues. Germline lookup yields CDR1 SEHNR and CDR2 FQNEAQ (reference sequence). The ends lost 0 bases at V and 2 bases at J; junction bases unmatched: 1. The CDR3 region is CASSLATSGRAYEQYF. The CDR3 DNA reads TGTGCCAGCAGCTTAGCTACTAGCGGGAGGGCCTACGAGCAGTACTTC.

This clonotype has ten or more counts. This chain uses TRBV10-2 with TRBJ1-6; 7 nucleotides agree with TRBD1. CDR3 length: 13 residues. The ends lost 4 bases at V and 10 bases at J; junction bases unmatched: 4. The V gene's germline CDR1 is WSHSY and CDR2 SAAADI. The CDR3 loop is CASSGQGRSPLHF. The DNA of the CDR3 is TGCGCCAGCAGTGGACAGGGCCGGTCACCCCTCCACTTT.

In DNA form, the CDR3 reads TGTGCCAGCGCTGGAACAAGACTGACCGGGGAGCTGTTTTTT. Its protein is CASAGTRLTGELFF. The V gene is TRBV9, the J gene TRBJ2-2; no definite D call. This CDR3 spans 14 amino acids. Germline assignment: CDR1 SGDLS and CDR2 YYNGEE. Between the trimmed V and J ends, which lost 7 bases and 5 bases, there was a span of 15 bases. The entire variable domain, with the rest obtained from reference TRBV9 and TRBJ2-2, is as follows: DSGVTQTPKHLITATGQRVTLRCSPRSGDLSVYWYQQSLDQGLQFLIQYYNGEERAKGNILERFSAQQFPDLHSELNLSSLELGDSALYFCASAGTRLTGELFFGEGSRLTVL.

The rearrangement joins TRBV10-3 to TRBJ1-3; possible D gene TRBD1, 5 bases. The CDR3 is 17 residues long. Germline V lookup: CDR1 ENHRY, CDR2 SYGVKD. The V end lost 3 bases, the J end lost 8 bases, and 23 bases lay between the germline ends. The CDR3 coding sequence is TGTGCCATCAGTGATCAAGGGCAGGGACTCTATGGCTACACCATATATTTT. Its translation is CAISDQGQGLYGYTIYF.